A selection of T cell receptor beta chains follows, all from one sample in a study of monozygotic twins with inflammatory bowel disease. TCRdb re-called the 5' RACE reads and gives one entry per CDR3 protein, without DNA. The sample features under 45,000 distinct CDR3 sequences, with more than 4.5% in its top ten. The specimen sequenced was blood. All receptors come from a human donor with ulcerative colitis or Crohn's disease, or a healthy co-twin of an affected twin (not recorded which). Both conserved end residues are part of each CDR3. Each record gives: V gene, J gene, CDR3 protein.

>TRBV7-9|TRBJ2-1
CASTPFRDRVYNEQFF
>TRBV19|TRBJ1-2
CASSRLADSYGYTF
>TRBV20-1|TRBJ1-2
CSARDYRDYGYTF
>TRBV5-1|TRBJ1-2
CASSPPGHYGYTF
>TRBV4-1|TRBJ2-6
CASSQEGYWSSGANVLTF
>TRBV9|TRBJ2-1
CASSVEAFSYNEQFF
>TRBV5-4|TRBJ2-7
CASWRAGGNEQYF
>TRBV5-1|TRBJ2-2
CASSIGTANTGELFF
>TRBV12-3/TRBV12-4|TRBJ2-7
CASSRGAGGTYF
>TRBV7-9|TRBJ1-1
CASIRGGQAEAFF
>TRBV20-1|TRBJ1-5
CSARKGNQPQHF
>TRBV5-3|TRBJ2-1
CARSLGPAGGRGKNEQFF
>TRBV28|TRBJ2-7
CATWTSGSYEQYF
>TRBV20-1|TRBJ1-2
CSARNPAGGYTF
>TRBV20-1|TRBJ1-1
CSATVWGQAGAEAFF
>TRBV6-2/TRBV6-3|TRBJ1-5
CASGQDGYQPQHF
>TRBV28|TRBJ1-5
CASKQGANQPQHF
>TRBV20-1|TRBJ2-5
CSARPPISGNQETQYF
>TRBV11-3|TRBJ2-2
CASSLDRGTNTGELFF
>TRBV19|TRBJ1-4
CASSDDRATNEKLFF
>TRBV25-1|TRBJ1-1
CASSKGTEAFF
>TRBV2|TRBJ1-6
CASRLTGVSLNSPLHF
>TRBV20-1|TRBJ1-6
CSARTGTDNSPLHF
>TRBV6-2/TRBV6-3|TRBJ2-2
CASSFANTGELFF
>TRBV3-1|TRBJ1-2
CASSPPTGSPLVYTF
>TRBV4-3|TRBJ2-7
CASSRGRYYEQYF
>TRBV4-1|TRBJ1-5
CASSQVPAGYQPQHF
>TRBV11-2|TRBJ2-7
CARIEGQSFYEQYF
>TRBV18|TRBJ2-5
CASSSTWGVETQYF
>TRBV20-1|TRBJ2-7
CSARLAGVRSYEQYF
>TRBV12-5|TRBJ1-1
CASGSALGVEAFF
>TRBV6-6|TRBJ1-6
CASSYRGDSPLHF
>TRBV19|TRBJ1-2
CAPEGDYGYTF
>TRBV20-1|TRBJ1-6
CSATQGLNSPLHF
>TRBV7-9|TRBJ1-2
CASSSGTDNYGYTF
>TRBV18|TRBJ2-7
CASSPNFQGYEQYF
>TRBV7-9|TRBJ2-2
CASSLVHGELFF
>TRBV5-1|TRBJ2-3
CASSDLAGSSTDTQYF
>TRBV20-1|TRBJ1-4
CSASRQGATNEKLFF